This T cell receptor beta chain emerged from a study of CD8+ T cells in alopecia areata. Across the whole study: Tofacitinib was taken orally by treated patients, and the dose was 5 to 10 mg twice daily.

The germline gives CDR1 SGDLS, CDR2 YYNGEE. CDR3 length: 15 amino acids. Trimming left V 4 bases short and J 0 bases short, with 11 bases between. Starting from PBMCs, sorting isolated CD4+ and CD8+ T cells. TCR sequencing used cDNA made by reverse transcription of extracted RNA. Profiled with immunoSEQ multiplex PCR; TCRdb holds only in-frame clones, not every one. The repertoire includes about 150,000 clones, around three fifths of them detected once, and approximately 6.5% sits in the top ten. The clonotype comes from a human donor with alopecia areata. The material sequenced was CD4+ T cells sorted from blood, taken at week 0. V gene TRBV9 combines with J gene TRBJ2-1; D is perhaps TRBD1 (6 bases). CDR3 DNA sequence: TGTGCCAGCAGCCCCACAGGGAGCTCCTACAATGAGCAGTTCTTC. This encodes CASSPTGSSYNEQFF.